Following are 31 T cell receptor beta chains from one sample sequenced in a study of graft-versus-host responses after intestinal transplantation (dated by TCRdb to the early 2020s). Interpreted using the paper, the time point label stands for: cells obtained before transplantation from donor or recipient. In mixed lymphocyte reactions, some 200,000 CFSE-labeled pre-transplant responders were plated with some 200,000 irradiated violet-dye-labeled stimulators and cultured for 6 days. Library creation used the immunoSEQ multiplex PCR assay. The immuneACCESS repertoire file appears here via TCRdb, limited to in-frame rearrangements. These files lack a portion of the clones; in checked studies, under half of the deficit traces to unresolved V genes, and the cause of the others is not known. The sample contains 12,000 or so clones, under 45% of them found a single time. Of the sample, about 3.2% is held by the ten largest clones.

This specimen consisted of alloreactive CD8+ T cells from a mixed lymphocyte reaction culture, obtained before intestinal transplant. The cell subset or site label of this sample denotes: CFSE-low proliferating T cells sorted from roughly 6-day pre-transplant mixed lymphocyte reaction (GvH or HvG direction). The receptors originated from a human patient who received an intestinal transplant.

V gene TRBV4-3 combines with J gene TRBJ2-7, with D possibly matching TRBD2 (6 bases). Germline V CDR1 and CDR2: LGHNA, YSLEER. The length of the CDR3 is 15 residues. V was pared by 1 base and J by 2 bases, with 12 bases between. CDR3 nucleotides: TGCGCCAGCAGCCAAGGGACTACCACCCCCTACGAGCAGTACTTC. Its protein is CASSQGTTTPYEQYF.

The V call is TRBV6-5, the J call TRBJ2-6; 8 bases are a match to TRBD2. With 9 bases clipped from V and 0 bases from J, the junction kept 4 bases outside the gene matches. Looked up from germline, CDR1 is MNHEY and CDR2 is SVGAGI. This CDR3 contains 15 residues. CDR3 sequence (DNA): TGTGCCAGTTTCGGGGGGGACTCTGGGGCCAACGTCCTGACTTTC. This sequence encodes CASFGGDSGANVLTF.

The CDR3 DNA follows: TGTGCCAGCAGCCCGACGAGCGGGCGAGAGACCCAGTACTTC. Translated, it gives CASSPTSGRETQYF. The chain links TRBV11-1 to TRBJ2-5; perhaps TRBD2 as D (6 bases). This CDR3 comprises 14 residues. From germline, CDR1 is SGHAT and CDR2 FQDESV (reference sequence). The germline V and J ends were trimmed by 5 bases and 4 bases, with 14 bases remaining between them.

This clone is categorized as medium-sized. The rearrangement links TRBV27 to TRBJ1-3; D perhaps matches TRBD1 (6 bases). CDR1 MNHEY and CDR2 SMNVEV come from the germline V gene (reference sequence). The CDR3 spans 13 residues. V lost 0 bases and J lost 10, with 10 bases in between. CDR3 sequence (DNA): TGTGCCAGCAGTTTATCGAGTAGGGGGACCATATATTTT. It yields the protein CASSLSSRGTIYF.

Sample share makes this clone medium-sized. The V call is TRBV19, the J call TRBJ2-1; D is perhaps TRBD1 (6 bases). This CDR3 has 15 residues. Trimming stripped 2 bases from V and 2 bases from J, with 10 bases between. Germline CDR1 is LNHDA and CDR2 is SQIVND (reference sequence). CDR3 nucleotides: TGTGCCAGTAGTATATATCAGGGGCCCTACAATGAGCAGTTCTTC. Amino acids: CASSIYQGPYNEQFF.

This sequence joins TRBV5-4 and TRBJ1-3; D is possibly TRBD1 (5 bases). The V gene's germline CDR1 is SGHNT and CDR2 YYREEE (reference sequence). The CDR3 is 15 residues long. Trimming removed 0 bases from V and 0 bases from J, with 7 bases in between. Written as DNA, the CDR3 is TGTGCCAGCAGCTTGGTCGGACACTCTGGAAACACCATATATTTT. Protein: CASSLVGHSGNTIYF.

The CDR3, as DNA: TGCGCCAGCAGCCGGGCCGCTACAGGGGAGCGGGAGCAGTACTTC. It specifies CASSRAATGEREQYF. V is TRBV4-1 and J is TRBJ2-7, with 7 bases identical to TRBD1. CDR1 is MGHRA and CDR2 is YSYEKL in the germline V gene. The V and J ends lost 4 bases and 7 bases, in that order; junction bases with no gene match: 13. CDR3 length equals 15 residues.

The chain joins TRBV7-8 to TRBJ1-5; a possible D gene is TRBD1 (5 bases). The V end lost 1 base, the J end lost 7 bases, and 14 bases lay between the germline ends. This CDR3 comprises 15 residues. Germline V gene data show CDR1 as SGHVS and CDR2 as FQNEAQ. CDR3 nucleotides: TGTGCCAGCAGCTTAGTTCGGGGCGCGATGCAGCCCCAGCATTTT. Its translation: CASSLVRGAMQPQHF.

This rearrangement joins TRBV28 to TRBJ2-7, with 8 bases that match TRBD2. The V segment lost 5 bases and the J segment 4 bases; nucleotides outside the gene matches: 7. Germline loops: CDR1 MDHEN, CDR2 SYDVKM. The length of the CDR3 is 14 residues. For the CDR3, the DNA is TGTGCCAGCAGTCCGGCGGGAGGACTATACGAGCAGTACTTC. Amino acid sequence: CASSPAGGLYEQYF.

The chain has TRBV28 and TRBJ2-5; tentative D call: TRBD2 (7 bases). V was trimmed by 3 bases and J by 3 bases, leaving 11 bases between them. The germline gives CDR1 MDHEN, CDR2 SYDVKM. This CDR3 comprises 14 residues. CDR3 amino acids: CASSLSGGEETQYF. In nucleotides, the CDR3 is TGTGCCAGCAGTTTGTCGGGGGGCGAAGAGACCCAGTACTTC.

This chain uses TRBV9 with TRBJ2-1; perhaps TRBD1 as D (6 bases). This CDR3 contains 12 residues. Germline CDR1 reads SGDLS; CDR2 reads YYNGEE. V lost 1 base and J 7 bases, leaving 6 bases between the germline ends. CDR3 nucleotide sequence: TGTGCCAGCAGCGTACAGGGGAATGAGCAGTTCTTC. It translates to CASSVQGNEQFF.

Regarding this clone: Other DNA sequences in the sample encode the same CDR3. The CDR3 region is CAWREGGGEQFF. The CDR3 DNA follows: TGTGCCTGGCGTGAGGGGGGGGGCGAGCAGTTCTTC. The chain combines TRBV30 with TRBJ2-1; possibly TRBD2 for D (7 bases). V lost 5 bases and J lost 10, with 15 bases in between. This CDR3 is built from 12 residues. Germline lookup yields CDR1 GTSNPN and CDR2 SVGIG (reference sequence).

This clone has a handful of counts. One end of the junction is discordant with germline, which a read error may explain. CDR3 amino acids: CAISDQGDEAFF. CDR3 sequence (DNA): TGTGCCATCAGTGACCAGGGGGATGAAGCTTTCTTT. This chain connects TRBV6-6 to TRBJ1-1, with 7 bases matching TRBD1. This CDR3 comprises 12 residues. CDR1 and CDR2 from the germline V gene are MNHNY and SVGAGI (reference sequence).

The chain has TRBV21-1 and TRBJ2-2; TRBD2, the D gene given by the table, was not confirmed from the DNA. TRBV21-1 is given as a pseudogene. The CDR3 extends over 16 amino acids. The CDR3 nucleotides read TGTGCCAGCAGCAAAGGAGGCGGGACCAACACCGGGGAGCTGTTTTTT. It is translated as CASSKGGGTNTGELFF.

The table lists this clone with a few counts. The rearrangement joins TRBV4-2 to TRBJ1-2; D unresolved. The CDR3 totals 15 residues. Germline values: CDR1 LGHNA, CDR2 YNFKEQ. Between the trimmed V and J ends, which lost 0 bases and 4 bases, there was a span of 12 bases. CDR3 sequence reads: CASSQDRLETYGYTF. Written as DNA, the CDR3 is TGTGCCAGCAGCCAAGACCGTCTCGAAACCTATGGCTACACCTTC.

Comment on this clone: One end of the junction is discordant with germline, which a read error may explain. The genes are TRBV5-3 and TRBJ1-2, with TRBD1 as a possible D gene (5 bases). TRBV5-3 is given ORF status, its function remaining uncertain. The CDR3 runs 14 residues. This CDR3 reads CASSLGTDNYGYTF. CDR3 bases: TGTGCCAGCAGCTTAGGGACGGATAACTATGGCTACACCTTC.

This chain's CDR3 is CASSQDRRGGYTF. DNA of the CDR3: TGCGCCAGCAGCCAAGACCGCAGGGGGGGCTACACCTTC. V gene TRBV4-1 combines with J gene TRBJ1-2, with TRBD1 matching 7 bases. Germline lookup yields CDR1 MGHRA and CDR2 YSYEKL. CDR3 length: 13 amino acids. Trimming cost V 0 bases and J 8 bases; bases outside gene matches: 3.

The V and J genes are TRBV28 and TRBJ1-2; D remains unclear. The CDR3 extends over 14 amino acids. The V end lost 2 bases, the J end lost 5 bases, and 12 bases lay between the germline ends. CDR1 is MDHEN and CDR2 is SYDVKM in the germline V gene. The CDR3 DNA reads TGTGCCAGCAGTTTACGGGGTACAAGTTATGGCTACACCTTC. This translates into CASSLRGTSYGYTF.

This clone was found once. V usage is TRBV28 and J usage is TRBJ1-4; D ambiguous. Germline V lookup: CDR1 MDHEN, CDR2 SYDVKM. Trimming removed 3 bases at V and 0 bases at J, with 5 bases between. CDR3 length: 14 residues. CDR3 coding DNA: TGTGCCAGCAGTTTCGCTACAACTAATGAAAAACTGTTTTTT. Translation: CASSFATTNEKLFF.

This clone has only a few counts. This chain connects TRBV6-1 to TRBJ2-7, with D hard to call. V dropped 8 bases and J dropped 8 bases, with 10 bases sitting between them. CDR3 length: 10 amino acids. The V gene's germline CDR1 is MNHNS and CDR2 SASEGT. Written as DNA, the CDR3 is TGTGCCAGCGGGGAACTGAAGCAGTACTTC. It codes for CASGELKQYF.

About this clone itself: A read error may account for a junction end that differs from germline. Different DNA sequences within this sample yield the same CDR3. The chain couples TRBV13 to TRBJ2-7; TRBD2 is a possible D gene (6 bases). CDR3 size: 15 residues. Germline V CDR1 and CDR2: PRHDT, FYEKMQ (reference sequence). The chain's CDR3 is CASSSPGTGSYEQYF. The CDR3 nucleotides read TGTGCCAGCAGTTCTCCCGGGACTGGCTCCTATGAGCAGTACTTC.

The rearrangement uses TRBV27 and TRBJ2-7; 7 nucleotides line up with TRBD1. The length of the CDR3 is 16 residues. Losses at the gene ends were 0 bases for V and 4 bases for J; bases not matched to a gene: 9. CDR1 is MNHEY and CDR2 is SMNVEV in the germline V gene (reference sequence). The CDR3 DNA sequence: TGTGCCAGCAGTTTATCCCGACAGGGACCGGTTTACGAGCAGTACTTC. Translated: CASSLSRQGPVYEQYF.

The chain has TRBV5-5 and TRBJ2-7, with 7 bases aligning to TRBD1. V trimming: 4 bases; J trimming: 0 bases; junction bases outside the gene matches: 4. CDR3 length: 14 residues. Germline V gene lookup returns CDR1 SGHKS and CDR2 YYEKEE (reference sequence). CDR3 sequence: CASSLDRVSYEQYF. DNA of the CDR3: TGTGCCAGCAGCCTTGACAGGGTCTCCTACGAGCAGTACTTC.

The V and J genes are TRBV28 and TRBJ2-7, with 11 nucleotides matching TRBD2. The V gene's germline CDR1 is MDHEN and CDR2 SYDVKM. Trimming cost V 5 bases and J 7 bases; bases outside gene matches: 10. CDR3 length: 15 amino acids. DNA for the CDR3: TGTGCCAGCAGTGGTGCACTAGCGGGAGTTAAAGAGCAGTACTTC. This codes for CASSGALAGVKEQYF.

V is TRBV12-5 and J is TRBJ1-1; D gene unclear. V was clipped by 4 bases and J by 5 bases, with 8 bases between them. Germline loops: CDR1 LGHNT, CDR2 FRNRAP. This CDR3 spans 12 amino acids. The chain's CDR3 is CASGYLGTEAFF. In DNA, the CDR3 is TGTGCTAGTGGTTACTTGGGAACTGAAGCTTTCTTT.

The CDR3: CASSQLAGGPDTQYF. The CDR3 DNA reads TGCGCCAGCAGCCAACTAGCGGGAGGGCCAGATACGCAGTATTTT. V and J are TRBV4-1 and TRBJ2-3, with 12 bases fitting TRBD2. Germline V gene data show CDR1 as MGHRA and CDR2 as YSYEKL. The V segment lost 2 bases and the J segment 4 bases; nucleotides outside the gene matches: 1. This CDR3 has 15 residues.

The rearrangement uses TRBV4-2 and TRBJ2-1; TRBD2 aligns across 10 bases. The CDR3 is 16 residues long. The J segment lost 2 bases and the V segment lost 4 bases, leaving 5 bases of the junction unmatched. Germline values: CDR1 LGHNA, CDR2 YNFKEQ. CDR3 sequence: CASSPGTSGAYNEQFF. The CDR3 DNA sequence: TGTGCCAGCAGCCCCGGAACTAGCGGGGCCTACAATGAGCAGTTCTTC.

This sequence joins TRBV10-3 and TRBJ2-1; 16 bases fit TRBD2. Germline CDR1 and CDR2: ENHRY and SYGVKD. Trimming at V came to 6 bases and at J to 9 bases, leaving 8 bases not matched to a gene. The CDR3 contains 16 residues. CDR3 bases: TGTGCCATCAGGGGGACTAGCGGGAGGGCCGTGGCTGAGCAGTTCTTC. Its translation: CAIRGTSGRAVAEQFF.

J is TRBJ2-1 and V is TRBV27; unclear D gene. Trimming shortened V by 2 bases and J by 4 bases, and 9 bases separated the two germline ends. Germline V gene data show CDR1 as MNHEY and CDR2 as SMNVEV (reference sequence). The CDR3 spans 14 residues. The DNA of the CDR3 is TGTGCCAGCAGTTTACAACGCGGATACAATGAGCAGTTCTTC. It is translated as CASSLQRGYNEQFF.

V gene TRBV9 combines with J gene TRBJ2-1, with D tentatively TRBD1 or TRBD2 (5 bases each). The CDR3 is 13 amino acids. Trimming cost V 4 bases and J 6 bases, with 11 bases left between them. Germline CDR1 reads SGDLS; CDR2 reads YYNGEE. CDR3 protein: CASSPWDRNEQFF. In DNA form, the CDR3 reads TGTGCCAGCAGCCCCTGGGACCGCAATGAGCAGTTCTTC.

This clone has a handful of counts. This chain links TRBV5-4 with TRBJ2-3; D is unclear. The CDR3 spans 15 residues. V lost 2 bases, J lost 2 bases, and 12 bases lay in between. The V gene's germline CDR1 is SGHNT and CDR2 YYREEE (reference sequence). The chain's CDR3 is CASSFSGTNTDTQYF. In DNA form, the CDR3 reads TGTGCCAGCAGCTTTTCAGGAACTAACACAGATACGCAGTATTTT.